The 20 T cell receptor beta chains below all came from one sample that was sequenced in a study of T cell responses to AZD1222 COVID-19 vaccine (dated by TCRdb to 2020 to 2023). Libraries were constructed by the immunoSEQ multiplex PCR assay. TCRdb re-hosts the immuneACCESS table, in-frame sequences only. Its copies lack some clones; in the studies checked, an unresolved V gene accounts for under half of them, and the cause for the rest is not known. A total of some 140,000 clones appear in this sample, over 75% of them only once. Jointly, the top ten make up under 6% of the sample. This sample's time point label indicates: about 28 days (+/-7) after the second vaccine dose. Source: peripheral blood, taken 28 days after the second AZD1222 dose. These receptor sequences come from an adult who received the AZD1222 COVID-19 vaccine.

This clone was counted a few times. V usage is TRBV5-4 and J usage is TRBJ1-2; D not resolved. The CDR3 runs 14 residues. Trimming stripped 1 base from V and 4 bases from J, with 11 bases between. Germline V lookup: CDR1 SGHNT, CDR2 YYREEE (reference sequence). CDR3 coding DNA: TGTGCCAGCAGCTTGATTTCCAGTTTCTATGGCTACACCTTC. Translation gives CASSLISSFYGYTF.

This chain connects TRBV28 to TRBJ2-7; 12 nucleotides align to TRBD1. V trimming: 4 bases; J trimming: 6 bases; junction bases outside the gene matches: 16. Germline CDR1 and CDR2: MDHEN and SYDVKM. CDR3 length: 18 residues. The CDR3 loop is CASSSPWGGTGGSGEQYF. CDR3 sequence (DNA): TGTGCCAGCAGTTCCCCTTGGGGGGGGACAGGGGGCTCCGGCGAGCAGTACTTC.

This chain connects TRBV6-2 or TRBV6-3 to TRBJ1-6; possibly TRBD1 for D (5 bases). Germline lookup yields CDR1 MNHEY and CDR2 SVGEGT. V shed 2 bases and J shed 9 bases, with 11 bases lying between them. CDR3 size: 14 residues. This CDR3 is CASSYGQGGSPLHF. DNA of the CDR3: TGTGCCAGCAGTTACGGGCAGGGTGGTTCACCCCTCCACTTT.

This chain joins TRBV5-1 and TRBJ2-5; the D gene could be TRBD1 or TRBD2 (5 bases each). The ends were cut back, 2 bases at V and 1 base at J, with 9 bases in the middle. This CDR3 region has 14 residues. In germline, CDR1 is SGHRS, CDR2 YFSETQ. Here the CDR3 DNA reads TGCGCCAGCAGCTTTTTCGGGACCCAAGAGACCCAGTACTTC. The encoded protein is CASSFFGTQETQYF. The complete variable domain, with remaining parts taken from reference TRBV5-1 and TRBJ2-5, reads KAGVTQTPRYLIKTRGQQVTLSCSPISGHRSVSWYQQTPGQGLQFLFEYFSETQRNKGNFPGRFSGRQFSNSRSEMNVSTLELGDSALYLCASSFFGTQETQYFGPGTRLLVL.

The J gene is TRBJ1-2, the V gene TRBV24-1; D possibly corresponds to TRBD1 (6 bases). The CDR3 runs 16 residues. Germline values: CDR1 KGHDR, CDR2 SFDVKD. V was clipped by 3 bases and J by 5 bases, with 18 bases between them. The CDR3 DNA reads as TGTGCCACCAGTGATCCGACCAGGGGAGGCTTGTATGGCTACACCTTC. It translates to CATSDPTRGGLYGYTF.

The J gene is TRBJ2-5, the V gene TRBV29-1, with a weak D call TRBD2 (5 bases). The CDR3 covers 12 residues. Trimming shortened V by 7 bases and J by 1 base, and 10 bases separated the two germline ends. CDR1 and CDR2 from the germline V gene are SQVTM and ANQGSEA. CDR3 amino acids: CSATGIQETQYF. In nucleotides, the CDR3 is TGCAGCGCTACCGGGATCCAAGAGACCCAGTACTTC.

About this clone: Being one base from a much bigger clone, this may be a read error. The chain links TRBV4-2 to TRBJ2-2, with 7 bases that match TRBD2. With V trimmed by 11 bases and J by 6 bases, 18 bases remained unmatched. Germline V gene data show CDR1 as LGHNA and CDR2 as YNFKEQ. The CDR3 sequence is 16 residues long. CDR3 DNA: TGTGCCCCCAGCCAAGACTGGGGGGGGTTGTCCGGGGAGCTGTTTTTT. Protein: CAPSQDWGGLSGELFF.

This clone has just one count. The rearrangement uses TRBV28 and TRBJ1-1; 10 nucleotides match TRBD1. This CDR3 comprises 15 residues. Germline CDR1 MDHEN, CDR2 SYDVKM. Trimming took 5 bases from V and 4 from J; bases not matched to a gene: 7. The CDR3 loop is CASSRDRGKSTEAFF. The DNA for the CDR3 is TGTGCCAGCAGTCGGGACAGGGGAAAATCCACTGAAGCTTTCTTT. The full variable domain, with the rest looked up from reference TRBV28 and TRBJ1-1, is DVKVTQSSRYLVKRTGEKVFLECVQDMDHENMFWYRQDPGLGLRLIYFSYDVKMKEKGDIPEGYSVSREKKERFSLILESASTNQTSMYLCASSRDRGKSTEAFFGQGTRLTVV.

J is TRBJ1-1 and V is TRBV9; D might be TRBD1 (5 bases). V lost 4 bases and J lost 4, with 17 bases in between. CDR3 length: 15 residues. CDR1 SGDLS and CDR2 YYNGEE come from the germline V gene. CDR3 sequence: CASSSLPGSGTEAFF. The CDR3 DNA reads TGTGCCAGCAGCTCCCTCCCAGGGTCGGGCACTGAAGCTTTCTTT.

The chain couples TRBV11-3 to TRBJ2-2; the D gene is possibly TRBD1 (5 bases). This CDR3 is 13 amino acids long. Trimming pared 2 bases from V and 8 bases from J, leaving 9 bases between. CDR1 is SGHNT, CDR2 YENEEA, per germline. Written as DNA, the CDR3 is TGTGCCAGCAGCTTACTGGGGCCGGGGGAGCTGTTTTTT. Translating gives CASSLLGPGELFF.

Here the CDR3 reads CASSQEVGQSKSYEQYF. The CDR3 DNA is TGCGCCAGCAGCCAAGAAGTCGGCCAGTCTAAATCCTACGAGCAGTACTTC. J is TRBJ2-7 and V is TRBV4-3; D remains ambiguous. This CDR3 region has 17 residues. Germline lookup yields CDR1 LGHNA and CDR2 YSLEER. Trimming pared 0 bases from V and 1 base from J, leaving 16 bases between.

This clone was observed a single time. V usage is TRBV2 and J usage is TRBJ1-5; no definite D call. V lost 6 bases to trimming and J lost 4 bases, with 19 bases between them. There are 16 residues in the CDR3. Germline CDR1 SNHLY, CDR2 FYNNEI. This CDR3 reads CASRATGRDPNQPQHF. The CDR3 coding sequence is TGTGCCAGCAGGGCGACCGGGCGGGATCCTAATCAGCCCCAGCATTTT. Complete variable domain (other parts from reference TRBV2 and TRBJ1-5): EPEVTQTPSHQVTQMGQEVILRCVPISNHLYFYWYRQILGQKVEFLVSFYNNEISEKSEIFDDQFSVERPDGSNFTLKIRSTKLEDSAMYFCASRATGRDPNQPQHFGDGTRLSIL.

Only a few counts were recorded for this clone. The chain couples TRBV27 to TRBJ2-1, with TRBD2 identical over 9 bases. J was trimmed by 7 bases and V by 4 bases; bases with no gene match: 11. This CDR3 has 16 amino acids. CDR1 and CDR2 from the germline V gene are MNHEY and SMNVEV (reference sequence). The chain's CDR3 is CASSSPASGEGNEQFF. Here the CDR3 DNA reads TGTGCCAGCAGTTCCCCGGCTAGCGGGGAAGGTAATGAGCAGTTCTTC.

In this sample, this clone turned up once. V is TRBV28 and J is TRBJ2-7; the match to TRBD2 covers 8 bases. CDR3 length: 15 residues. CDR1 MDHEN and CDR2 SYDVKM come from the germline V gene. V gave up 4 bases and J gave up 1 base; unmatched junction bases: 6. DNA of the CDR3: TGTGCCAGCAGTTGGACTAGCTCGAAATCCTACGAGCAGTACTTC. The encoded protein is CASSWTSSKSYEQYF.

The chain is built from TRBV5-1 and TRBJ1-5, with D tentatively TRBD1 (5 bases). V was pared by 4 bases and J by 2 bases, with 10 bases between. The V gene's germline CDR1 is SGHRS and CDR2 YFSETQ. CDR3 length equals 14 residues. The CDR3 protein is CASSPGGGNQPQHF. CDR3 nucleotides: TGCGCCAGCAGCCCCGGGGGTGGCAATCAGCCCCAGCATTTT.

The J gene is TRBJ2-5, the V gene TRBV9; maybe TRBD2 (7 bases). The CDR3 is made up of 15 amino acids. Germline CDR1 reads SGDLS; CDR2 reads YYNGEE. V lost 0 bases, J lost 5 bases, and 14 bases lay in between. The CDR3 region has the DNA TGTGCCAGCAGCGTAGAATTTGAGGGGGGGGAGACCCAGTACTTC. Amino acid sequence: CASSVEFEGGETQYF.

CDR3 sequence: CASSLLPGGTYEQYF. The CDR3 DNA reads TGTGCCAGCAGCTTATTACCAGGGGGGACCTACGAGCAGTACTTC. This chain uses TRBV7-3 with TRBJ2-7; TRBD1 is a possible D gene (7 bases). The germline CDR1 and CDR2 sequences are SGHTA and FQGTGA. The CDR3 has 15 amino acids. V was cut by 2 bases and J by 2 bases, with 13 bases left in between.

This clone appeared once. At one end the junction does not follow the germline gene, possibly because of a read error. The V gene is TRBV7-7, the J gene TRBJ2-3; 8 bases match TRBD1. CDR3 length equals 13 residues. Germline CDR1 SSHAT, CDR2 FNYEAQ (reference sequence). CDR3 protein: CASSLGQGDTQYF. DNA of the CDR3: TGTGCTAGCAGCTTAGGACAGGGAGATACGCAGTATTTT.

The V and J genes are TRBV6-5 and TRBJ1-2; D unresolved. Germline V gene sequence: CDR1 MNHEY, CDR2 SVGAGI. V was trimmed by 6 bases and J by 12 bases, leaving 17 bases between them. The CDR3 is 12 residues long. CDR3 region: CASSRTGLRDTF. In DNA form, the CDR3 reads TGTGCCAGCAGCCGGACCGGGTTGAGAGACACCTTC.

J is TRBJ1-4 and V is TRBV4-2; the D gene is possibly TRBD1 (5 bases). The CDR3 loop spans 20 amino acids. Germline V gives CDR1 LGHNA, CDR2 YNFKEQ. Between the trimmed V and J ends, which lost 0 bases and 0 bases, there was a span of 20 bases. As DNA, the CDR3 is TGTGCCAGCAGCCAAGATCTCTCCCCGCCGGGGGGGGCAACTAATGAAAAACTGTTTTTT. Translation: CASSQDLSPPGGATNEKLFF.